These T cell receptor beta chains were read from a single sample in a study of cytotoxic CD8 clonotypes in ibrutinib-treated CLL. TCRdb's copy holds only in-frame clones and misses some; the assay was immunoSEQ multiplex PCR. Altogether 26,000 or so clones are present, 55% to 65% being singletons, with the ten largest covering 13% to 15%. The input for sequencing was PBMCs, taken before ibrutinib treatment. The receptor source for this set is a human donor with chronic lymphocytic leukemia. CDR3s include the opening cysteine and the closing phenylalanine or tryptophan. The D gene is left open where the match is weak. Where a row states a size, it is once, few, many or the class of an expanded clone; other rows omit it.

TGTGCCAGCAGTACCCTAAGATCGACAGGGGCCCATAATGAAAAACTGTTTTTT,CASSTLRSTGAHNEKLFF,once,TRBJ1-4,TRBV27,TRBD1
TGCGCCAGCAGCTCCAATCCTCAAGAGACCCAGTACTTC,CASSSNPQETQYF,few,TRBJ2-5,TRBV5-1,.
TGTGCCAGCAGCCAAGATGGAGGATATCAGCCCCAGCATTTT,CASSQDGGYQPQHF,.,TRBJ1-5,TRBV4-2,.
TGTGCCAGCAGTTCCTCAACGATTGGAAACACCATATATTTT,CASSSSTIGNTIYF,.,TRBJ1-3,TRBV6-6,.
TGTGCCAGCAGCCCACAGGGGTCCGCCTCCTACAATGAGCAGTTCTTC,CASSPQGSASYNEQFF,once,TRBJ2-1,TRBV5-4,TRBD1
TGTGCCAGCAGTGGCCGGGAGGGCGGGGAGCTGTTTTTT,CASSGREGGELFF,.,TRBJ2-2,TRBV2,TRBD2
TGTGCCATCAGAGGACAGGGCCATGGCTATGGCTACACCTTC,CAIRGQGHGYGYTF,few,TRBJ1-2,TRBV10-3,TRBD1
TGTGCCAGCAGCTTAGGGCGGGACGGACACGGCGAGCAGTACTTC,CASSLGRDGHGEQYF,once,TRBJ2-7,TRBV11-2,.
TGTGCCAGCAGCTTAGAGTCAGGGCCCAATTCACCCCTCCACTTT,CASSLESGPNSPLHF,.,TRBJ1-6,TRBV11-2,.
TGTGCCAGCAGCTCCCTCCCACAGGGGATCTACGAGCAGTACTTC,CASSSLPQGIYEQYF,.,TRBJ2-7,TRBV5-8,TRBD1
TGTGCCAGCAGCTCCCCGGACAGGGGAACAGGAGAGCAGTACTTC,CASSSPDRGTGEQYF,.,TRBJ2-7,TRBV28,TRBD1
TGCGCCAGCAGCTTGGGGGCTGTGGGAGGGCATGGCTACACCTTC,CASSLGAVGGHGYTF,.,TRBJ1-2,TRBV5-1,.
TGTGCCAGCAGCTTAACTGGGGTTTATGGCGAGAACACCGGGGAGCTGTTTTTT,CASSLTGVYGENTGELFF,.,TRBJ2-2,TRBV11-2,.
TGTGCCAGCAGCTCTTTCGGGGACAGTAATAATTCACCCCTCCACTTT,CASSSFGDSNNSPLHF,few,TRBJ1-6,TRBV5-4,TRBD1
TGTGCCAGCAGCCGACGGGGGACGCCTAGCACAGATACGCAGTATTTT,CASSRRGTPSTDTQYF,.,TRBJ2-3,TRBV6-4,.
TGTGCCAGCAGCCGTTCGCTCCAGGCGATGAGTGGCTACACCTTC,CASSRSLQAMSGYTF,.,TRBJ1-2,TRBV28,.
TGTGCCAGCAGTAATTTCTTGGACGATAACTATGGCTACACCTTC,CASSNFLDDNYGYTF,.,TRBJ1-2,TRBV25-1,.
TGCGCCAGCAGCGGGGACTCTGGGGCCAACGTCCTGACTTTC,CASSGDSGANVLTF,few,TRBJ2-6,TRBV5-1,.
TGTGCCAGCAGGTTATCAGGGGGAGGTGACTCTGGGGCCAACGTCCTGACTTTC,CASRLSGGGDSGANVLTF,.,TRBJ2-6,TRBV21-1,.
TGTGCCACCAGCGCCGGGTTAAAAGCCTACAATGAGCAGTTCTTC,CATSAGLKAYNEQFF,.,TRBJ2-1,TRBV15,.
TGTGCCAGCAGTAGACCCCCGGGACAGGGCGGGGAGCAGTACTTC,CASSRPPGQGGEQYF,.,TRBJ2-7,TRBV27,TRBD1
TGCGCCAGCACCTTCTGGGGGTCTAATGAGCAGTTCTTC,CASTFWGSNEQFF,.,TRBJ2-1,TRBV5-1,.
TGCGCCAGCAGCCAAGACTTCACGAGGGGATCCTACAATGAGCAGTTCTTC,CASSQDFTRGSYNEQFF,.,TRBJ2-1,TRBV4-1,.
TGTGCCAGCAGCCAAGGACAGGGGGACTACGAGCAGTACTTC,CASSQGQGDYEQYF,.,TRBJ2-7,TRBV21-1,.
TGTGCCAGTAGTATCGATCCGATCAGGGGGTGGACTGAAGCTTTCTTT,CASSIDPIRGWTEAFF,.,TRBJ1-1,TRBV19,TRBD1
TGCGCCAGCACCGACCCCCACGGAGGCACAGATACGCAGTATTTT,CASTDPHGGTDTQYF,.,TRBJ2-3,TRBV10-1,.
TGTGCCAGCAGTGGACAGAGCAATCAGCCCCAGCATTTT,CASSGQSNQPQHF,few,TRBJ1-5,TRBV6-5,.
TGCGCCAGCAGCTTGGGATCCGGGCCTGCGGGCGAAAAACTGTTTTTT,CASSLGSGPAGEKLFF,.,TRBJ1-4,TRBV5-1,.
TGTGCCAGCAGTCTAGTTGCTGACGAGCAGTACTTC,CASSLVADEQYF,.,TRBJ2-7,TRBV7-8,.
TGTGCCAGCAGCCACTTCAGGGTTGTGGCTTTCTTT,CASSHFRVVAFF,once,TRBJ1-1,TRBV14,.
TGTGCCAGCAGCACAGACAGGGCCGAGCAGTACTTC,CASSTDRAEQYF,.,TRBJ2-7,TRBV7-2,TRBD1
TGTGCCAGCAGCTTCTCCGGGATTAATTCACCCCTCCACTTT,CASSFSGINSPLHF,.,TRBJ1-6,TRBV16,.
TGTGCCTGGAGTGTGGGCACGGACCTTGGCTACACCTTC,CAWSVGTDLGYTF,.,TRBJ1-2,TRBV30,.
TGTGCCATCAGTGGGGACAGGGGCACAGATACGCAGTATTTT,CAISGDRGTDTQYF,few,TRBJ2-3,TRBV10-3,TRBD1
TGTGCCAGCAGCACCCAACGGGGCCCACGGGCCTATGGCTACACCTTC,CASSTQRGPRAYGYTF,few,TRBJ1-2,TRBV5-6,.
TGTGCCAGCTCACCACCGAACACGGGGAATCTTAACTATGGCTACACCTTC,CASSPPNTGNLNYGYTF,.,TRBJ1-2,TRBV18,.
TGCGCCAGCAGCCGGCGGCCCGGAGACAAGGACTATGGCTACACCTTC,CASSRRPGDKDYGYTF,.,TRBJ1-2,TRBV5-1,.
TGTGCCAGCAGTTATTATCCGGGTCGGGACGAAAACACCATATATTTT,CASSYYPGRDENTIYF,few,TRBJ1-3,TRBV6-7,.
TGCGCCAGCGCGCCCGGGACAGGGATCACCGGGGAGCTGTTTTTT,CASAPGTGITGELFF,.,TRBJ2-2,TRBV5-1,TRBD1
TGTGCCAGCAGCCTCCAGGGGGTAGCAGATACGCAGTATTTT,CASSLQGVADTQYF,.,TRBJ2-3,TRBV6-6,TRBD1
TGTGCCAGTAGTATAGCGAGTAGGGGCTACACCTTC,CASSIASRGYTF,.,TRBJ1-2,TRBV19,.
TGTGCCAGCAGCGCCGGGCCAGCTAACTATGGCTACACCTTC,CASSAGPANYGYTF,.,TRBJ1-2,TRBV7-8,.
TGTGCCAGCAGGCTGAGGGGAGGGACTACCTACAATGAGCAGTTCTTC,CASRLRGGTTYNEQFF,.,TRBJ2-1,TRBV5-4,TRBD2
TGTGCCAGCAGCGCCCAGCTTGGGGGTGGCTACACCTTC,CASSAQLGGGYTF,.,TRBJ1-2,TRBV7-2,.
TGTGCCAGCAGCAATCTGCCCGGGACAGAGCACCAAGAGACCCAGTACTTC,CASSNLPGTEHQETQYF,.,TRBJ2-5,TRBV21-1,.
TGTGCCAGCACCCTAGGGTATGGAAACTATGGCTACACCTTC,CASTLGYGNYGYTF,.,TRBJ1-2,TRBV28,.
TGTGCCAGCAGTAGGGGACAGGGATCCCTCGAGCAGTACTTC,CASSRGQGSLEQYF,.,TRBJ2-7,TRBV6-5,TRBD1
TGTGCCAGCAGCCCAGAACTAGGTGAGAGCTACGAGCAGTACTTC,CASSPELGESYEQYF,.,TRBJ2-7,TRBV4-2,.
TGTGCCATCAGCAAGGAGTTAGCCAAAAACATTCAGTACTTC,CAISKELAKNIQYF,.,TRBJ2-4,TRBV10-3,.
TGTGCCAGCAGCGTTACAGGGGACTATGGCTACACCTTC,CASSVTGDYGYTF,few,TRBJ1-2,TRBV6-1,TRBD1
TGTGCAAGTCGCATGATAAGGGGGGCCTACGAGCAGTACTTC,CASRMIRGAYEQYF,.,TRBJ2-7,TRBV12-2,.
TGTGCCTGGACCCCGGGACAGGGCGTAGAAGAGCAGTACTTC,CAWTPGQGVEEQYF,.,TRBJ2-7,TRBV30,TRBD1
TGTGCCAGCAGCGTAGGCGGGAGCGCCTACGAGCAGTACTTC,CASSVGGSAYEQYF,once,TRBJ2-7,TRBV9,TRBD2
TGTGCCAGCAGCCCCCTAGCGGGCGGTGCGGATACGCAGTATTTT,CASSPLAGGADTQYF,.,TRBJ2-3,TRBV9,TRBD2